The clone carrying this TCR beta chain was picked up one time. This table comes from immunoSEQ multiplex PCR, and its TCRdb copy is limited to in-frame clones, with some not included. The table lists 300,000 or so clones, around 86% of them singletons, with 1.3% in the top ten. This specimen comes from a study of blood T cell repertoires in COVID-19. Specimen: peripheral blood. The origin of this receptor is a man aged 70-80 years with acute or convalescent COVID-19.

CDR3 coding DNA: TGTGCCAGCAGCCCAACAGGGGTGAACACTGAAGCTTTCTTT. It is translated as CASSPTGVNTEAFF. The gene calls are TRBV7-8 and TRBJ1-1; 7 bases line up with TRBD1. The germline gives CDR1 SGHVS, CDR2 FQNEAQ. J was trimmed by 0 bases and V by 5 bases; bases with no gene match: 3. The CDR3 consists of 14 residues.